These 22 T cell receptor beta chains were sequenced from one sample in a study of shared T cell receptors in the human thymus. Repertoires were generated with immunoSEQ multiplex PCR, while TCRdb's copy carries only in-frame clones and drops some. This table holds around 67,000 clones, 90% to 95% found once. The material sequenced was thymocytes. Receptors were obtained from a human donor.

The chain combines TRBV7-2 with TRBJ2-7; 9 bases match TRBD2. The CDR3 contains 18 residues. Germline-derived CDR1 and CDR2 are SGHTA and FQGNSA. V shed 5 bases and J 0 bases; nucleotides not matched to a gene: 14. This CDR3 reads CASSLLTSGSYLSYEQYF. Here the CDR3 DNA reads TGTGCCAGCAGCCTACTCACTAGCGGGTCCTACCTCTCCTACGAGCAGTACTTC.

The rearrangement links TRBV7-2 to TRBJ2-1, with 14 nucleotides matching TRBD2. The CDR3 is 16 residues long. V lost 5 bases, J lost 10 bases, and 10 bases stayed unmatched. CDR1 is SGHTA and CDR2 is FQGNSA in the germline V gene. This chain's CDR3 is CASSVTSGGARYEQFF. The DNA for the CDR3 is TGTGCCAGCAGCGTGACTAGCGGGGGGGCTAGGTACGAGCAGTTCTTC.

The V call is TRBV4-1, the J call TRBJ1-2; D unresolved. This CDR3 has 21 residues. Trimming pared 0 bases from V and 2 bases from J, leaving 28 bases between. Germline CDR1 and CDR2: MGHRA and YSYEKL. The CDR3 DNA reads TGCGCCAGCAGCCAAGATCTCGCTGCCTTCCGAGGGCCTTACTACAACTATGGCTACACCTTC. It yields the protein CASSQDLAAFRGPYYNYGYTF.

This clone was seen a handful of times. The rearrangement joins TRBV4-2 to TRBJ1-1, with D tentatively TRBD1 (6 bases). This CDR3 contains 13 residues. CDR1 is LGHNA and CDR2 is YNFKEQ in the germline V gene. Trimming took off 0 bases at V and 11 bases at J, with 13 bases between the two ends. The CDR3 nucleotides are TGTGCCAGCAGCCAAGAGGGGGCATTAGGGGCTTTCTTT. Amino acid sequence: CASSQEGALGAFF.

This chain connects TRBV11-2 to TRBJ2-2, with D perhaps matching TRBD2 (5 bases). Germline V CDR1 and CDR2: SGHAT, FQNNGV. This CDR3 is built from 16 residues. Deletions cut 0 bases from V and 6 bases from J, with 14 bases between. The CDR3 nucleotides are TGTGCCAGCAGCTTAGATGCGGTTCTAGCCTCCGGGGAGCTGTTTTTT. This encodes CASSLDAVLASGELFF.

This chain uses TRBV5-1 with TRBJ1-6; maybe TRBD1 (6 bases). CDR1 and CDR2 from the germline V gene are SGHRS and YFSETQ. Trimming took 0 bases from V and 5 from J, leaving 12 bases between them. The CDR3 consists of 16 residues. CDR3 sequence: CASSLANRADNSPLHF. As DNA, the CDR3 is TGCGCCAGCAGCTTGGCCAACAGGGCAGATAATTCACCCCTCCACTTT.

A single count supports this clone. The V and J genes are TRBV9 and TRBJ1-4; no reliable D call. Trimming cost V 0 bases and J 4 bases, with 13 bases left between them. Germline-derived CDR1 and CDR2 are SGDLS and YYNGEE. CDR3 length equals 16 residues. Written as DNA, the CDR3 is TGTGCCAGCAGCGTAGAAGGGCGAAGAGGTAATGAAAAACTGTTTTTT. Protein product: CASSVEGRRGNEKLFF.

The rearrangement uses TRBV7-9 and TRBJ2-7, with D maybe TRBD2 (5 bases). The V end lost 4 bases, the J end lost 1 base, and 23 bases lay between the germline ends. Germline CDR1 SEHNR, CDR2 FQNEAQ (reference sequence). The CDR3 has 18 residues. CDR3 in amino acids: CASSSIWTGKNKSYEQYF. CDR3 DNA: TGTGCCAGCAGCTCGATTTGGACGGGGAAAAATAAATCCTACGAGCAGTACTTC.

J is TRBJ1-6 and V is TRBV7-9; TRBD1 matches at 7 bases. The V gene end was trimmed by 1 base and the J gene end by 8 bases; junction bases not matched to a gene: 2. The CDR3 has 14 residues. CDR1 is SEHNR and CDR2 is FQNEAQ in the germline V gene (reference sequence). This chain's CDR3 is CASSLGRGYSPLHF. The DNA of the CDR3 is TGTGCCAGCAGCTTAGGCAGGGGGTATTCACCCCTCCACTTT. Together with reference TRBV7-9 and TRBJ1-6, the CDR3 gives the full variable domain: DTGVSQNPRHKITKRGQNVTFRCDPISEHNRLYWYRQTLGQGPEFLTYFQNEAQLEKSRLLSDRFSAERPKGSFSTLEIQRTEQGDSAMYLCASSLGRGYSPLHFGNGTRLTVT.

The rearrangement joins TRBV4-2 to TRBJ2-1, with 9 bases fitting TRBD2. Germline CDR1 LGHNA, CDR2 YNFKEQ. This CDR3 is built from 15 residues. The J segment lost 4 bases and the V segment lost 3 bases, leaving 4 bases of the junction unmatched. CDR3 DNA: TGTGCCAGCAGCCACAAGCGGGGGGCATACAATGAGCAGTTCTTC. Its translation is CASSHKRGAYNEQFF.

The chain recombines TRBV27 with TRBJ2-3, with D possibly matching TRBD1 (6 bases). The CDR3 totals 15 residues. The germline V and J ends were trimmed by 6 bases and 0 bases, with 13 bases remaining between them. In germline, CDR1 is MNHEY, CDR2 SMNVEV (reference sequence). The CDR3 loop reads CASSDRSPSTDTQYF. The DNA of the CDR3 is TGTGCCAGCAGCGACAGGTCCCCTAGCACAGATACGCAGTATTTT.

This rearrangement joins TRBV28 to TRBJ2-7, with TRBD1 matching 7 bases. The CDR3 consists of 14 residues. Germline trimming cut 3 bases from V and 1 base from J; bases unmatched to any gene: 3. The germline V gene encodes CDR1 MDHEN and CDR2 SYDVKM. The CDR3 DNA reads TGTGCCAGCAGTTTCGGGACAGCTTCCTACGAGCAGTACTTC. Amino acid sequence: CASSFGTASYEQYF.

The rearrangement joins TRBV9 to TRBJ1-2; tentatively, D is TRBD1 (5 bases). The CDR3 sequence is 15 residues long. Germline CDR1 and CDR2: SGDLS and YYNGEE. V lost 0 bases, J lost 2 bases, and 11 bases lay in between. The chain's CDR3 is CASSVARGNNYGYTF. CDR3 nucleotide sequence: TGTGCCAGCAGCGTAGCTCGGGGCAACAACTATGGCTACACCTTC. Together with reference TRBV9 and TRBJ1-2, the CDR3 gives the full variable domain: DSGVTQTPKHLITATGQRVTLRCSPRSGDLSVYWYQQSLDQGLQFLIQYYNGEERAKGNILERFSAQQFPDLHSELNLSSLELGDSALYFCASSVARGNNYGYTFGSGTRLTVV.

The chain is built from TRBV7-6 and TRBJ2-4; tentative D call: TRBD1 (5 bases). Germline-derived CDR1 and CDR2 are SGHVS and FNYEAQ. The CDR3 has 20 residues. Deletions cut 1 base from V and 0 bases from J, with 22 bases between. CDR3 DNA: TGTGCCAGCAGCTTAGGGGTAAGCGTGGGGCCTGTACTAGCCAAAAACATTCAGTACTTC. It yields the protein CASSLGVSVGPVLAKNIQYF.

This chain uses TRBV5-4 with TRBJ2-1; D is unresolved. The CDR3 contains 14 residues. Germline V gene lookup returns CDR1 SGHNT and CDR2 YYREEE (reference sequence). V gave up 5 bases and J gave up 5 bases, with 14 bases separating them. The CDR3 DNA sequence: TGTGCCAGCAGGCTGGGGTGGGCTAACAATGAGCAGTTCTTC. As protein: CASRLGWANNEQFF.

The CDR3 bases are TGTGCCAGCAGTGGACCCAGCAAAAACATTCAGTACTTC. Protein: CASSGPSKNIQYF. The chain joins TRBV9 to TRBJ2-4; D is unresolved. Trimming pared 5 bases from V and 3 bases from J, leaving 9 bases between. Germline values: CDR1 SGDLS, CDR2 YYNGEE. This CDR3 is built from 13 residues.

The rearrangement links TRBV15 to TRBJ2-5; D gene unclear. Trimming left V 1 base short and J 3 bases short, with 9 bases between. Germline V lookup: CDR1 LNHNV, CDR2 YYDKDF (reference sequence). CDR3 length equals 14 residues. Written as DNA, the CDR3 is TGTGCCACCAGCAGAGGCAGAAGCAAAGAGACCCAGTACTTC. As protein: CATSRGRSKETQYF.

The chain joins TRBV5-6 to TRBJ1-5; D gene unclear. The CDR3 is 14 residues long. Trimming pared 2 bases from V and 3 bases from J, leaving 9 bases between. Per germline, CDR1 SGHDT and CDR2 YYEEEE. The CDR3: CASSFDGDNQPQHF. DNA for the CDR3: TGTGCCAGCAGCTTTGACGGTGACAATCAGCCCCAGCATTTT.

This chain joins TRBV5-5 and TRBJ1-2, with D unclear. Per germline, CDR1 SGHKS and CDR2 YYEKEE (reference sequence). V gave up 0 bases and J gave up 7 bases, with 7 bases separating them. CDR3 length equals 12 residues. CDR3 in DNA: TGTGCCAGCAGCTTGGGCGGCACTGGCTACACCTTC. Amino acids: CASSLGGTGYTF.

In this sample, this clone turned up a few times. The CDR3 loop is CASSDSDRGGDTQYF. CDR3 DNA: TGTGCCAGCAGTGACTCGGACAGGGGAGGAGATACGCAGTATTTT. The chain links TRBV6-4 to TRBJ2-3; TRBD1 matches at 9 bases. The CDR3 has 15 residues. V dropped 0 bases and J dropped 5; count of bases not matched to a gene: 3. Germline V gene sequence: CDR1 MRHNA, CDR2 SNTAGT.

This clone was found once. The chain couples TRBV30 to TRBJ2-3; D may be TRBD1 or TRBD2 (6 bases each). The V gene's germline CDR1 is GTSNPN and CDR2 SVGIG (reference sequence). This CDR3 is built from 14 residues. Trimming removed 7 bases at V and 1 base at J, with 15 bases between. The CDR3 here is CASPGALGTDTQYF. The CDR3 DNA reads TGTGCCTCCCCGGGGGCGCTAGGCACAGATACGCAGTATTTT.

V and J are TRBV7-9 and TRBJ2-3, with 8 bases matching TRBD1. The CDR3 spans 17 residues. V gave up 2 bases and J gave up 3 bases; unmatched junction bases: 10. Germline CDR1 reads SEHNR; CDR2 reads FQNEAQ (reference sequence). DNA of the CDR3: TGTGCCAGCAGCTTACCGCAGGGACAGGCGACTACAGATACGCAGTATTTT. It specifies CASSLPQGQATTDTQYF.